Listed here are 10 T cell receptor beta chains from one sample, sequenced in a study of blood T cell repertoires in COVID-19. TCRdb keeps only in-frame clones here, not all; method: immunoSEQ multiplex PCR. The sample has tens of thousands of clones, about 90% seen once. The sequenced sample consisted of peripheral blood. These receptors were obtained from a man aged 45 to 65 with active COVID-19.

This chain uses TRBV3-1 (or the pseudogene TRBV3-2) with TRBJ1-3, with D perhaps matching TRBD1 (5 bases). V lost 3 bases and J 4 bases, leaving 13 bases between the germline ends. Germline-derived CDR1 and CDR2 are LGHDT and YNNKEL (reference sequence). This CDR3 spans 15 amino acids. As DNA, the CDR3 is TGTGCCAGCAGCCATAGGTCCAGGGCAGGAAACACCATATATTTT. Its protein product is CASSHRSRAGNTIYF.

The chain combines TRBV15 with TRBJ2-1; D not certain. V lost 0 bases and J 9 bases, leaving 6 bases between the germline ends. The length of the CDR3 is 12 residues. Germline V CDR1 and CDR2: LNHNV, YYDKDF (reference sequence). The CDR3 DNA is TGTGCCACCAGCAGAGATAGTTTTGAGCAGTTCTTC. This sequence encodes CATSRDSFEQFF.

The chain employs TRBV5-6 and TRBJ2-7; 7 nucleotides match TRBD1. Germline trimming cut 4 bases from V and 7 bases from J; bases unmatched to any gene: 8. The V gene's germline CDR1 is SGHDT and CDR2 YYEEEE. The CDR3 totals 13 residues. CDR3 DNA: TGTGCCAGCAGCGCCGACAGGGTTAGGGAGCAGTACTTC. As protein: CASSADRVREQYF.

This clone was counted a single time. The chain employs TRBV7-2 and TRBJ1-2, with TRBD1 matching 7 bases. V lost 4 bases and J lost 8; bases outside the gene matches: 22. The V gene's germline CDR1 is SGHTA and CDR2 FQGNSA. The CDR3 is 18 residues long. CDR3 bases: TGTGCCAGCAGCTCGCCACAGGGGAGGACGGTTCTTCGGGAAGGCTACACCTTC. The encoded protein is CASSSPQGRTVLREGYTF.

This clone was seen only once. CDR3 amino acids: CASSPRAGADTQYF. CDR3 DNA sequence: TGTGCCAGCAGCCCCAGAGCGGGTGCAGATACGCAGTATTTT. The V call is TRBV7-2, the J call TRBJ2-3; possibly TRBD2 for D (6 bases). Germline CDR1 SGHTA, CDR2 FQGNSA. V was shortened by 5 bases and J by 4 bases, with 13 bases between the two germline ends. The CDR3 runs 14 residues.

This clone is a singleton in its sample. The CDR3 loop is CASSPPGQGRGYGYTF. CDR3 coding DNA: TGTGCCAGCAGCCCGCCGGGACAGGGCCGCGGATATGGCTACACCTTC. This chain links TRBV5-5 with TRBJ1-2, with 9 bases fitting TRBD1. This CDR3 spans 16 amino acids. Germline V CDR1 and CDR2: SGHKS, YYEKEE (reference sequence). With V trimmed by 4 bases and J by 5 bases, 12 bases remained unmatched.

This chain uses TRBV10-1 with TRBJ2-1, with TRBD2 matching 12 bases. This CDR3 region has 16 residues. J was trimmed by 7 bases and V by 2 bases; bases with no gene match: 6. Germline CDR1 WNHNN, CDR2 SYGVQD (reference sequence). Written as DNA, the CDR3 is TGCGCCAGCAGTGAGGGGCTAGCGGGAGGGCAGAATGAGCAGTTCTTC. Protein: CASSEGLAGGQNEQFF.

The chain carries TRBV5-6 and TRBJ2-5; no clear D. The CDR3 is 14 residues long. Germline V CDR1 and CDR2: SGHDT, YYEEEE. V lost 2 bases to trimming and J lost 2 bases, with 10 bases between them. CDR3 DNA sequence: TGTGCCAGCAGCTTATATAACGGGCAAGAGACCCAGTACTTC. Translating it yields CASSLYNGQETQYF. The variable domain in full, with the rest retrieved from reference TRBV5-6 and TRBJ2-5, is DAGVTQSPTHLIKTRGQQVTLRCSPKSGHDTVSWYQQALGQGPQFIFQYYEEEERQRGNFPDRFSGHQFPNYSSELNVNALLLGDSALYLCASSLYNGQETQYFGPGTRLLVL.

This clone has a handful of counts. The chain uses TRBV4-3 and TRBJ2-1; 8 bases agree with TRBD2. The CDR3 is made up of 18 amino acids. Losses at the gene ends were 0 bases for V and 2 bases for J; bases not matched to a gene: 9. Per the germline V gene, CDR1 is LGHNA and CDR2 is YSLEER. Written as DNA, the CDR3 is TGCGCCAGCAGCCAAGAGGGAAGCGGGAGTATGACCTACAATGAGCAGTTCTTC. Translating it yields CASSQEGSGSMTYNEQFF.

The rearrangement uses TRBV3-1 (or the pseudogene TRBV3-2) and TRBJ1-2; a possible D gene is TRBD1 (5 bases). This CDR3 has 15 residues. Germline CDR1 is LGHDT and CDR2 is YNNKEL (reference sequence). V was shortened by 0 bases and J by 6 bases, with 14 bases between the two germline ends. The CDR3 DNA follows: TGTGCCAGCAGCCAAGATCGGGGGGGGACCCATGGCTACACCTTC. This encodes CASSQDRGGTHGYTF.